A selection of T cell receptor beta chains follows, all from one sample in a study of radiotherapy plus CTLA-4 blockade in lung cancer. TCRdb's table, derived via immunoSEQ multiplex PCR, lists solely in-frame clones and lacks some. The table has tens of thousands of clones, roughly four fifths seen once. The sample consisted of peripheral blood, taken from a patient treated with radiotherapy plus ipilimumab. Every receptor here comes from a human donor with non-small cell lung cancer whose response to radiotherapy plus ipilimumab could not be evaluated. Each CDR3 is given with its conserved first and last residue. The order of the fields is CDR3 length, V gene, J gene, clone size, D gene, CDR3 protein, CDR3 DNA. A D gene is named only where the DNA matches it firmly. The size of a clone is reported for some rows only, either as once, few or many, or as a class for expanded clones.

14,TRBV28,TRBJ2-1,few,TRBD2,CASRPEVSGSEQFF,TGTGCCAGCAGACCCGAAGTTAGCGGGAGCGAGCAGTTCTTC
13,TRBV19,TRBJ2-3,.,.,CASSIANTDTQYF,TGTGCCAGTAGTATAGCCAACACAGATACGCAGTATTTT
14,TRBV5-6,TRBJ2-2,.,TRBD1,CASSGRTGTGELFF,TGTGCCAGCAGCGGGAGGACAGGGACCGGGGAGCTGTTTTTT
14,TRBV6-1,TRBJ1-3,once,TRBD1,CASQDRYSGNTIYF,TGTGCCAGCCAGGACAGGTACTCTGGAAACACCATATATTTT
13,TRBV6-1,TRBJ2-7,.,.,CASSESVSYEQYF,TGTGCCAGCAGTGAGTCGGTATCCTACGAGCAGTACTTC
16,TRBV4-3,TRBJ2-7,.,TRBD1,CASSQVVPTGGNEQYF,TGCGCCAGCAGCCAAGTGGTACCGACAGGGGGGAACGAGCAGTACTTC
14,TRBV6-1,TRBJ1-4,few,TRBD1,CASGQGAGNEKLFF,TGTGCCAGTGGACAGGGGGCAGGGAATGAAAAACTGTTTTTT
14,TRBV28,TRBJ1-2,.,TRBD1,CASGVRDSAYGYTF,TGTGCCAGCGGAGTCCGGGACAGCGCCTATGGCTACACCTTC
13,TRBV11-3,TRBJ2-1,.,.,CASSLNNYNEQFF,TGTGCCAGCAGCCTCAACAATTACAATGAGCAGTTCTTC
14,TRBV7-3,TRBJ2-7,once,.,CASSLKAGPYEQYF,TGTGCCAGCAGCTTAAAGGCAGGCCCCTACGAGCAGTACTTC
15,TRBV28,TRBJ2-4,.,.,CASSPQGLGKNIQYF,TGTGCCAGCAGTCCACAGGGTTTGGGCAAAAACATTCAGTACTTC
15,TRBV6-5,TRBJ2-7,.,TRBD2,CASSYSRRGAPEQYF,TGTGCCAGCAGTTACTCGAGGCGGGGGGCACCCGAGCAGTACTTC
16,TRBV7-9,TRBJ2-1,.,TRBD2,CASSPGASGIRVEQFF,TGTGCCAGTAGCCCCGGGGCTAGCGGGATCCGGGTGGAGCAGTTCTTC
18,TRBV7-9,TRBJ1-4,.,TRBD1,CASSSLKDRGGTNEKLFF,TGTGCCAGCAGCTCACTCAAAGACAGGGGAGGGACTAATGAAAAACTGTTTTTT
15,TRBV18,TRBJ1-5,.,TRBD1,CASSPPGTGPEPQHF,TGTGCCAGCTCACCACCGGGGACAGGGCCAGAGCCCCAGCATTTT
15,TRBV11-2,TRBJ1-1,.,TRBD1,CASSFTGVDPTEAFF,TGTGCCAGCAGCTTCACAGGGGTAGATCCCACTGAAGCTTTCTTT
16,TRBV4-3,TRBJ2-3,.,TRBD2,CASSPRLAGGGDTQYF,TGCGCCAGCAGCCCTCGACTAGCGGGAGGGGGAGATACGCAGTATTTT
15,TRBV6-5,TRBJ2-1,.,TRBD2,CASSGGTSAYNEQFF,TGTGCCAGCAGTGGGGGGACTAGCGCCTACAATGAGCAGTTCTTC
17,TRBV27,TRBJ2-1,.,TRBD2,CASSLDLAGGPGNEQFF,TGTGCCAGCAGTTTAGATTTGGCGGGAGGCCCAGGAAATGAGCAGTTCTTC
15,TRBV28,TRBJ1-3,.,.,CASSSTDPSGNTIYF,TGTGCCAGCAGTTCTACAGACCCCTCTGGAAACACCATATATTTT
14,TRBV7-9,TRBJ2-7,.,TRBD2,CASSLSGIGGEQYF,TGTGCCAGCAGCTTAAGCGGGATTGGTGGCGAGCAGTACTTC
15,TRBV9,TRBJ2-7,.,.,CASSPQQGGSYEQYF,TGTGCCAGCAGCCCGCAACAGGGCGGCTCCTACGAGCAGTACTTC
13,TRBV4-3,TRBJ1-5,.,.,CASSQVPNQPQHF,TGCGCCAGCAGCCAAGTCCCGAATCAGCCCCAGCATTTT
15,TRBV5-1,TRBJ2-3,.,.,CACRTGGSSTDTQYF,TGCGCCTGCCGGACTGGCGGGTCTAGCACAGATACGCAGTATTTT
15,TRBV6-5,TRBJ1-2,medium-sized,.,CASSLGQGFRYGYTF,TGTGCCAGCAGTTTGGGGCAGGGCTTCCGATATGGCTACACCTTC
17,TRBV9,TRBJ2-2,.,.,CASSVEGGAGNTGELFF,TGTGCCAGCAGCGTAGAGGGGGGGGCGGGAAACACCGGGGAGCTGTTTTTT
14,TRBV7-9,TRBJ1-2,once,.,CASSLYDRLYGYTF,TGTGCCAGCAGCTTATACGACAGGCTCTATGGCTACACCTTC
17,TRBV9,TRBJ1-3,.,TRBD1,CASSLSGTDYSGNTIYF,TGTGCCAGCAGCCTATCCGGGACAGACTACTCCGGAAACACCATATATTTT
16,TRBV6-5,TRBJ2-7,once,TRBD2,CASSSWTSGSSHEQYF,TGTGCCAGCAGTTCCTGGACTAGCGGGAGCTCCCACGAGCAGTACTTC
16,TRBV5-6,TRBJ1-5,.,TRBD1,CASSLTDRVDNQPQHF,TGTGCCAGCAGCCTGACGGACAGGGTGGACAATCAGCCCCAGCATTTT
14,TRBV28,TRBJ2-2,.,.,CASRVTRVPGELFF,TGTGCCAGCAGAGTAACTAGAGTCCCCGGGGAGCTGTTTTTT
14,TRBV28,TRBJ1-5,.,.,CASSLIVRNQPQHF,TGTGCCAGCAGTTTAATAGTCAGGAATCAGCCCCAGCATTTT
13,TRBV29-1,TRBJ2-7,.,TRBD2,CSVESGRGYEQYF,TGCAGCGTTGAAAGCGGGAGAGGCTACGAGCAGTACTTC
16,TRBV6-7,TRBJ1-2,few,TRBD1,CASSSLQGGRSYGYTF,TGTGCCAGCAGTTCCCTACAGGGGGGGAGATCATATGGCTACACCTTC
13,TRBV5-4,TRBJ2-2,.,.,CASSLMATGELFF,TGTGCCAGCAGCTTGATGGCCACCGGGGAGCTGTTTTTT
13,TRBV28,TRBJ2-5,.,.,CASTKEGWETQYF,TGTGCCAGCACCAAGGAGGGTTGGGAGACCCAGTACTTC
17,TRBV5-1,TRBJ1-4,.,TRBD1,CASSLEGAAVTNEKLFF,TGCGCCAGCAGCTTGGAGGGGGCGGCTGTTACTAATGAAAAACTGTTTTTT
15,TRBV14,TRBJ1-2,.,.,CASSQDSQGIGGYTF,TGTGCCAGCAGCCAGGATAGCCAGGGAATAGGGGGCTACACCTTC
15,TRBV10-2,TRBJ2-7,.,TRBD1,CASSESQTGGYEQYF,TGCGCCAGCAGTGAGTCCCAGACAGGGGGCTACGAGCAGTACTTC
18,TRBV7-2,TRBJ2-7,.,TRBD1,CASSLWRGGTGIPYEQYF,TGTGCCAGCAGCTTATGGCGAGGCGGGACAGGGATCCCCTACGAGCAGTACTTC
13,TRBV28,TRBJ2-6,once,.,CASSPSYANVLTF,TGTGCCAGCAGCCCCTCTTATGCCAACGTCCTGACTTTC
14,TRBV7-3,TRBJ2-7,.,.,CASSPVGLGDEQYF,TGTGCCAGCAGCCCGGTGGGGCTAGGTGATGAGCAGTACTTC
12,TRBV27,TRBJ2-2,.,.,CASSTGSRELFF,TGTGCCAGCAGTACAGGGTCCAGGGAGCTGTTTTTT
17,TRBV4-2,TRBJ2-1,.,TRBD2,CASSQDGLAGSYNEQFF,TGTGCCAGCAGTCAAGATGGACTAGCGGGATCCTACAATGAGCAGTTCTTC
17,TRBV25-1,TRBJ2-3,few,.,CASSANSDRLKTDTQYF,TGTGCCAGCAGTGCCAACTCCGACAGGCTCAAGACAGATACGCAGTATTTT
15,TRBV7-9,TRBJ2-3,.,.,CASSPRGQGKDTQYF,TGTGCCAGCAGCCCCCGAGGGCAGGGGAAAGATACGCAGTATTTT
15,TRBV7-3,TRBJ2-1,.,TRBD2,CASSTLAGGYNEQFF,TGTGCCAGCAGCACCCTAGCGGGAGGATACAATGAGCAGTTCTTC
13,TRBV6-6,TRBJ2-1,.,.,CASSYGGFDEQFF,TGTGCCAGCAGTTACGGGGGGTTCGATGAGCAGTTCTTC
14,TRBV2,TRBJ1-2,.,.,CASGDDSPLYGYTF,TGTGCCAGCGGGGATGACAGTCCCTTATATGGCTACACCTTC
15,TRBV28,TRBJ1-5,.,TRBD1,CASSGQGISNQPQHF,TGTGCCAGCAGTGGACAGGGGATTAGCAATCAGCCCCAGCATTTT
18,TRBV7-2,TRBJ2-6,.,TRBD1,CASSLVGTALSGANVLTF,TGTGCCAGCAGCTTAGTAGGGACAGCTCTCTCTGGGGCCAACGTCCTGACTTTC
14,TRBV7-2,TRBJ2-7,.,.,CASSLEVALYEQYF,TGTGCCAGCAGCTTAGAGGTGGCACTATACGAGCAGTACTTC
15,TRBV19,TRBJ1-5,few,TRBD1,CASRGTGTLNQPQHF,TGTGCCAGTAGAGGGACAGGGACTTTGAATCAGCCCCAGCATTTT
11,TRBV7-9,TRBJ2-2,few,.,CASSFLGELFF,TGTGCCAGCAGCTTCCTCGGGGAGCTGTTTTTT